The rows below give T cell receptor beta chains drawn from one sample of a study of cytomegalovirus exposure and HLA in healthy donors. Data came from immunoSEQ multiplex PCR; TCRdb stores just in-frame clones and leaves some out. The profile covers about 140,000 clones, with around 90% appearing a single time and 0.5% to 0.65% taken by the ten largest. The sample consisted of PBMCs. These receptors all come from a woman aged 40-49 years in good health and CMV-seronegative. Each CDR3 is given with its conserved first and last residue. D genes are given only for firm matches. The size of a clone is reported for some rows only, either as once, few or many, or as a class for expanded clones.

NA	14	TRBV25-1	NA	TRBJ2-3	CASRANAGTDTQYF	TGTGCCAGCAGAGCGAACGCAGGCACAGATACGCAGTATTTT
NA	12	TRBV6-1	NA	TRBJ2-7	CASPGSTLEQYF	TGTGCCAGTCCGGGGTCCACCCTAGAGCAGTACTTC
TRBD2	14	TRBV6-5	few	TRBJ2-1	CASTPGGGRIRQFF	TGTGCCAGCACACCGGGCGGCGGGAGAATTAGGCAGTTCTTC
TRBD1	14	TRBV5-1	NA	TRBJ2-3	CASSFEGAGDTQYF	TGCGCCAGCAGCTTCGAGGGGGCCGGAGATACGCAGTATTTT
TRBD1	15	TRBV9	NA	TRBJ1-3	CASSVGGDRRNTIYF	TGTGCCAGCAGCGTAGGAGGGGACAGACGAAACACCATATATTTT
TRBD2	20	TRBV7-3	NA	TRBJ2-1	CASSLTFGASGYRSYNEQFF	TGTGCCAGCAGCTTAACGTTTGGGGCTAGCGGGTACCGCTCCTACAATGAGCAGTTCTTC
TRBD1	15	TRBV13	once	TRBJ1-4	CASSLGRTGAPKLFF	TGTGCCAGCAGCTTAGGGCGGACAGGGGCGCCAAAACTGTTTTTT
NA	12	TRBV7-9	NA	TRBJ1-2	CASSIDSYGYTF	TGTGCCAGCAGCATAGACAGCTACGGCTACACCTTC
NA	11	TRBV10-2	NA	TRBJ2-7	CASRERGEQYF	TGCGCCAGCAGAGAGAGGGGCGAGCAGTACTTC
NA	15	TRBV7-6	NA	TRBJ2-2	CASSLAATNTGELFF	TGTGCCAGCAGCTTAGCAGCGACGAACACCGGGGAGCTGTTTTTT
NA	14	TRBV2	NA	TRBJ1-1	CASRGQAVNTEAFF	TGTGCCAGCAGGGGTCAGGCAGTGAACACTGAAGCTTTCTTT
TRBD2	14	TRBV30	NA	TRBJ2-4	CAWDVIAGGNIQYF	TGTGCCTGGGACGTCATAGCGGGAGGAAACATTCAGTACTTC